This T cell receptor (beta chain) was captured by sequencing in a study of identical twins. Healthy Caucasians made up all donors. MiXCR was run by TCRdb on the 5' RACE reads, yielding one entry per CDR3 protein. This table has about 890,000 distinct CDR3 sequences, roughly an eighth appearing once. Between the trimmed V and J ends, which lost 7 bases and 4 bases, there was a span of 8 bases. Per germline, CDR1 DFQATT and CDR2 SNEGSKA (reference sequence). The length of the CDR3 is 11 residues. At least ten counts were recorded for this clonotype. Its cognate antigen is unknown. Findings of the study overall: In cord blood, abundant beta clonotypes had fewer insertions; memory showed no trend. Diverse VJ usage suggested most zero-insertion clonotypes were not invariant T cells. It was out-of-frame TCR alpha sharing in monozygotic twins that models underestimated.

These data were also reused for a study on yellow fever vaccine responses in identical twins.

The sequencing input was PBMCs. The chain uses TRBV20-1 and TRBJ2-4, with unresolved D. The sequence was obtained from a woman under 30 in good health. In nucleotides, the CDR3 is TGCAGTGTACACTCTAAAAACATTCAGTACTTC. Its protein is CSVHSKNIQYF.